The sequence of this TCR beta chain was determined in a study of identical twins (TCRdb year 2016). Describing the broader study: To test whether fetal clonotypes persist, the study used deep sequencing on TCR alpha and beta repertoires from monozygotic twins, unrelated adults of various ages, and cord blood. To rule out contamination, replicate twin experiments were performed at different times with different library preparation protocols. On the study overall, not on this receptor specifically: The excess sharing between twins in beta out-of-frame sequences was weaker because fewer shared sequences reduced the signal-to-noise ratio. Abundant cord blood beta clonotypes had fewer insertions, young adult naive repertoires showed a similar but weaker trend, and memory repertoires showed no such trend. Because the same donors could not be followed over many years, conclusions were based on cross-sectional statistical analysis. Out-of-frame TCR alpha sharing in monozygotic twins was systematically underestimated by recombination models, whereas sharing between unrelated individuals was in agreement with the recombination models. Invariant T cells such as MAIT and iNKT could partly confound zero-insertion analyses, although diverse VJ usage argued against such confounding for most clonotypes. Compared with coincidental sharing between unrelated individuals, out-of-frame TCR alpha sequences shared between twins had an excess of sequences with low generation probability.

Libraries were built with 5' RACE. Sequenced on an Illumina HiSeq 2000. A universal primer binding site was introduced by template switching, and a unique molecular identifier was present in the final cDNA, enabling accurate counting of TCR cDNA molecules. First-strand cDNA for TCR alpha and beta chains was synthesized from specific primers in the conserved constant-segment region. Each cDNA library was double barcoded, with a SMART-Mk sample barcode plus Illumina barcodes, to control for contamination. Two successive PCR steps introduced TruSeq adapter sequences along with Illumina sample barcodes. The TCR alpha and beta cDNA libraries were sequenced on the Illumina HiSeq platform using custom primers. Per the source publication's procedure: Unique molecular identifiers were extracted from raw reads with MiGEC, and CDR3 positions were determined with MiXCR. For each individual, recombination models were inferred using an EM algorithm with the repgenHMM and IGoR tools. Shared clonotypes were analyzed with the tcR package in R, and sharing was normalized by the product of cloneset sizes. To study raw recombination free of thymic and clonal selection effects, out-of-frame nonproductive sequences were analyzed. TCRdb took the public reads, trimmed them with fastp at Q25, ran MiXCR for clone calling and kept in-frame beta chains. For every CDR3 protein sequence, its rows merge into one entry that carries the most common genes and DNA. The V and J calls reflect TCRdb's pipeline rather than the authors' work. The sample yields 200,000 to 300,000 distinct CDR3 sequences; 10% were counted once. The top ten hold approximately 11% of the sample.

Every donor in the study was a healthy Caucasian. Using Miltenyi CD45RO+ enrichment and human naive T-cell isolation kits, memory (CD45RO+) and naive T cells were isolated from PBMC. Counted from cysteine to phenylalanine, this CDR3 has 16 amino acids. Just CDR3 DNA is preserved here, 48 bases in frame from base 1. V and J lose 0 bases and 7 bases, and a span of 16 bases separates them. From the germline V gene, CDR1 is MGHRA and CDR2 is YSYEKL. The sample holds a few counts of this clonotype. Its specific antigen is unknown. The sample holds no much larger clone one base away, and base qualities are not on file.

What was sequenced was memory T cells sorted from blood. The cell subset or site label on this specimen signifies: CD45RO+ enriched T cells. The sequence is built from TRBV4-1 and TRBJ1-5, with TRBD1 tentatively as D gene (5 bases match). The TCR originated in a man in his fifties in good health. The CDR3 reads CASSQEPPGAGQPQHF. The bases are TGCGCCAGCAGCCAAGAACCCCCTGGGGCTGGGCAGCCCCAGCATTTT.